This passage covers 27 T cell receptor beta chains from one sample sequenced in a study of T cells in Graves' hyperthyroidism and ophthalmopathy. Amplification of TCR beta CDR3 regions was performed using RNA transcripts as template. When the TCR CDR3 underwent first-round RT-PCR, the HTBI primer set was used. TCRdb analysed the multiplex PCR reads with MiXCR anew, one entry per CDR3 protein. The sample holds hundreds of thousands of distinct CDR3 sequences, approximately 42% seen once. Sequenced material: peripheral blood or thyroid tissue (not recorded which). The receptors were sampled from an adult man with Graves' disease, either hyperthyroidism or ophthalmopathy (not recorded which).

This clonotype was detected a few times. The chain is built from TRBV19 and TRBJ1-2; the D is unclear. Germline V gene lookup returns CDR1 LNHDA and CDR2 SQIVND (reference sequence). This CDR3 is 11 amino acids long. V was shortened by 9 bases and J by 6 bases, with 11 bases between the two germline ends. The CDR3 region has the DNA TGTGCCAGCTACCTCGGCGATGGCTACACCTTC. Encoded protein: CASYLGDGYTF.

This clonotype was picked up a small number of times. The chain is built from TRBV7-3 and TRBJ2-2; perhaps TRBD2 as D (5 bases). CDR1 and CDR2 from the germline V gene are SGHTA and FQGTGA. Trimming removed 2 bases from V and 6 bases from J, with 13 bases in between. CDR3 length: 15 residues. CDR3 sequence (DNA): TGTGCCAGCAGCTTAGAGGGCTCAGTGGCCGGGGAGCTGTTTTTT. It is translated as CASSLEGSVAGELFF.

This chain links TRBV9 with TRBJ2-7; TRBD2 matches 13 bases. With V trimmed by 4 bases and J by 7 bases, 8 bases remained unmatched. There are 15 residues in the CDR3. The germline V gene encodes CDR1 SGDLS and CDR2 YYNGEE. The DNA for the CDR3 is TGTGCCAGCAGCCAGGGACTAGCGGGATTGGGGGAGCAGTACTTC. Its protein is CASSQGLAGLGEQYF.

The chain recombines TRBV12-3 or TRBV12-4 with TRBJ1-1, with D hard to call. The CDR3 has 16 residues. V lost 4 bases, J lost 1 base, and 16 bases lay in between. The CDR3, as DNA: TGTGCCAGCAGTTATGGGGTATCCGCGAGGAACACTGAAGCTTTCTTT. It yields the protein CASSYGVSARNTEAFF.

This chain links TRBV11-2 with TRBJ1-1; 7 nucleotides match TRBD1. The CDR3 is made up of 15 amino acids. The germline gives CDR1 SGHAT, CDR2 FQNNGV. The trim removed 5 bases at V and 2 bases at J, leaving 8 bases unmatched. The chain's CDR3 is CASSPTGRLNTEAFF. CDR3 sequence (DNA): TGTGCCAGCAGCCCGACAGGGAGGCTCAACACTGAAGCTTTCTTT.

This clonotype was recorded many times. The J gene is TRBJ1-2, the V gene TRBV7-9, with a tentative D call TRBD1 (5 bases). The V gene's germline CDR1 is SEHNR and CDR2 FQNEAQ (reference sequence). This CDR3 has 13 residues. V lost 4 bases, J lost 8 bases, and 14 bases lay in between. CDR3 coding DNA: TGTGCCAGCAGCTCTCCAGGGACGGGAGGCTACACCTTC. Protein: CASSSPGTGGYTF.

The chain carries TRBV15 and TRBJ1-5, with 12 bases aligning to TRBD1. The CDR3 consists of 15 residues. V lost 4 bases, J lost 6 bases, and 4 bases stayed unmatched. In germline, CDR1 is LNHNV, CDR2 YYDKDF (reference sequence). CDR3 nucleotides: TGTGCCACCAGCATCGGGACAGGGGGCTCTCAGCCCCAGCATTTT. Protein: CATSIGTGGSQPQHF.

This clonotype occurred many times. The chain carries TRBV20-1 and TRBJ2-7; 13 bases are a match to TRBD2. V lost 5 bases and J lost 6; bases outside the gene matches: 4. Germline V gene data show CDR1 as DFQATT and CDR2 as SNEGSKA (reference sequence). This CDR3 region has 13 residues. This CDR3 reads CSAFGLAGAEQYF. Here the CDR3 DNA reads TGCAGTGCTTTCGGACTAGCGGGAGCCGAGCAGTACTTC.

This rearrangement joins TRBV6-5 to TRBJ1-2, with D perhaps matching TRBD1 (6 bases). The germline gives CDR1 MNHEY, CDR2 SVGAGI. CDR3 length equals 16 residues. V was pared by 4 bases and J by 2 bases, with 17 bases between. The DNA for the CDR3 is TGTGCCAGCAGTTCGCTCGTTACAGGGCTAAACTATGGCTACACCTTC. Its protein is CASSSLVTGLNYGYTF.

The genes are TRBV7-3 and TRBJ1-5; 7 nucleotides align to TRBD1. Trimming took 5 bases from V and 9 from J; bases not matched to a gene: 7. Germline values: CDR1 SGHTA, CDR2 FQGTGA. CDR3 size: 13 residues. This chain's CDR3 is CASSRQGGGPQHF. The CDR3 coding sequence is TGTGCCAGCAGCCGACAGGGAGGAGGGCCCCAGCATTTT.

This clonotype was detected only a few times. The V gene is TRBV20-1, the J gene TRBJ1-1; D might be TRBD1 (5 bases). The CDR3 is made up of 14 amino acids. The germline CDR1 and CDR2 sequences are DFQATT and SNEGSKA (reference sequence). V was shortened by 0 bases and J by 5 bases, with 13 bases between the two germline ends. CDR3 sequence: CSARDIRVGTEAFF. For the CDR3, the DNA is TGCAGTGCTAGAGATATCAGGGTAGGGACTGAAGCTTTCTTT.

The rearrangement links TRBV5-1 to TRBJ1-4; no reliable D call. Per germline, CDR1 SGHRS and CDR2 YFSETQ. Trimming left V 0 bases short and J 10 bases short, with 13 bases between. This CDR3 comprises 14 residues. The CDR3 loop is CASSLAARSGKLFF. The CDR3, as DNA: TGCGCCAGCAGCTTGGCGGCGCGGTCTGGAAAACTGTTTTTT.

This clonotype was counted many times. The chain carries TRBV10-2 and TRBJ2-7, with 9 bases identical to TRBD1. This CDR3 contains 15 residues. With 6 bases clipped from V and 6 bases from J, the junction kept 12 bases outside the gene matches. The germline gives CDR1 WSHSY, CDR2 SAAADI. The CDR3 region has the DNA TGCGCCAGCAGGGGACAGGGAGTTGGATCTACCGAGCAGTACTTC. Its translation is CASRGQGVGSTEQYF.

This chain links TRBV20-1 with TRBJ2-7; no firm D call. Trimming removed 3 bases at V and 2 bases at J, with 14 bases between. The length of the CDR3 is 14 residues. CDR1 and CDR2 (germline): DFQATT, SNEGSKA (reference sequence). The CDR3 DNA reads TGCAGTGCTAGTGGGATTGGCAATCCCTACGAGCAGTACTTC. It encodes CSASGIGNPYEQYF.

This clonotype showed up many times. The gene calls are TRBV2 and TRBJ2-7; 9 bases are a match to TRBD1. The ends lost 6 bases at V and 4 bases at J; junction bases unmatched: 4. This CDR3 contains 13 residues. Looked up from germline, CDR1 is SNHLY and CDR2 is FYNNEI. The CDR3 reads CASRGTGWYEQYF. The CDR3 bases are TGTGCCAGCAGGGGGACAGGGTGGTACGAGCAGTACTTC.

In this sample, this clonotype turned up many times. The chain recombines TRBV7-2 with TRBJ2-5; a weak D match, TRBD2 (7 bases). Per germline, CDR1 SGHTA and CDR2 FQGNSA. The CDR3 consists of 14 residues. Trimming removed 6 bases from V and 4 bases from J, with 15 bases in between. The CDR3 sequence is CASRGVGGRETQYF. CDR3 DNA: TGTGCCAGCAGAGGGGTCGGGGGGCGAGAGACCCAGTACTTC.

This clonotype was recorded a few times. The chain has TRBV29-1 and TRBJ1-2; D unresolved. CDR1 is SQVTM and CDR2 is ANQGSEA in the germline V gene. V was pared by 0 bases and J by 6 bases, with 17 bases between. This CDR3 has 15 amino acids. This chain's CDR3 is CSVEDIGFGFNGYTF. CDR3 DNA: TGCAGCGTTGAAGATATCGGCTTTGGATTCAATGGCTACACCTTC.

A note on this clonotype: A much larger clone lies a single base off, so this may be a read error. This chain connects TRBV2 to TRBJ2-2, with D perhaps matching TRBD1 or TRBD2 (5 bases each). V was pared by 8 bases and J by 15 bases, with 13 bases between. The V gene's germline CDR1 is SNHLY and CDR2 FYNNEI. The CDR3 extends over 10 amino acids. The CDR3 here is CASGGRAVFF. In nucleotides, the CDR3 is TGTGCCAGCGGGGGACGTGCGGTGTTTTTT.

This clonotype was detected only a few times. The gene calls are TRBV14 and TRBJ1-1; 8 bases are shared with TRBD1. This CDR3 is 15 amino acids long. Trimming removed 2 bases from V and 4 bases from J; junction bases left unmatched: 6. In germline, CDR1 is SGHDN, CDR2 FVKESK. CDR3 sequence (DNA): TGTGCCAGCAGCCAACACAGGGGGAGTATCACTGAAGCTTTCTTT. This codes for CASSQHRGSITEAFF.

This clonotype occurred a few times. V and J are TRBV5-1 and TRBJ1-3; 8 nucleotides line up with TRBD1. The CDR3 loop spans 14 amino acids. V gave up 4 bases and J gave up 3 bases; unmatched junction bases: 3. Germline V gene lookup returns CDR1 SGHRS and CDR2 YFSETQ. The CDR3 nucleotides are TGCGCCAGCAGCCCGACAGGGGTTGGAAACACCATATATTTT. Translation: CASSPTGVGNTIYF.

This clonotype was seen many times. This chain joins TRBV20-1 and TRBJ1-6, with D hard to call. Trimming removed 1 base from V and 5 bases from J, with 12 bases in between. Germline lookup yields CDR1 DFQATT and CDR2 SNEGSKA (reference sequence). The CDR3 spans 15 residues. DNA for the CDR3: TGCAGTGCTAGAGGGTCCATAAGGGATAATTCACCCCTCCACTTT. It translates to CSARGSIRDNSPLHF.

The CDR3 nucleotides read TGTGCCAGCAGTGAAGTGGGGGTCTATGGCTACACCTTC. Protein product: CASSEVGVYGYTF. The gene calls are TRBV2 and TRBJ1-2; D possibly corresponds to TRBD1 (5 bases). V lost 1 base and J 4 bases, leaving 7 bases between the germline ends. Germline V gives CDR1 SNHLY, CDR2 FYNNEI. This CDR3 has 13 amino acids.

This clonotype was counted ten times or more. This rearrangement joins TRBV24-1 to TRBJ2-3; 8 bases match TRBD1. Trimming at V came to 6 bases and at J to 4 bases, leaving 8 bases not matched to a gene. Per germline, CDR1 KGHDR and CDR2 SFDVKD. The CDR3 has 15 amino acids. For the CDR3, the DNA is TGTGCCACCAGTTCACGGACAGGGTGGGCAGATACGCAGTATTTT. This sequence encodes CATSSRTGWADTQYF.

This clonotype appeared many times. The chain uses TRBV5-1 and TRBJ1-1; D is possibly TRBD1 (6 bases). The V gene's germline CDR1 is SGHRS and CDR2 YFSETQ. The CDR3 runs to 13 residues. The V end lost 0 bases, the J end lost 6 bases, and 9 bases lay between the germline ends. The CDR3 DNA reads TGCGCCAGCAGCTTGGGACACAGGGCTGAAGCTTTCTTT. It translates to CASSLGHRAEAFF.

The genes are TRBV20-1 and TRBJ1-6, with TRBD1 matching 7 bases. Germline V gene data show CDR1 as DFQATT and CDR2 as SNEGSKA (reference sequence). Germline trimming cut 2 bases from V and 9 bases from J; bases unmatched to any gene: 7. The CDR3 length is 14 residues. CDR3 sequence (DNA): TGCAGTGCTAGAATGGTACAGGGGACTTCACCCCTCCACTTT. The encoded protein is CSARMVQGTSPLHF.

For this clonotype: At one of its ends the junction is not consistent with the germline gene, which may arise from a read error. This rearrangement joins TRBV5-1 to TRBJ1-1, with a possible D match to TRBD1 (5 bases). CDR3 length: 15 residues. CDR1 and CDR2 (germline): SGHRS, YFSETQ. The CDR3 DNA sequence: TGCGCCAGCAGCTACCGGGACGGCCTGAACACTGAAGCTTTCTTC. Its translation is CASSYRDGLNTEAFF. Full variable domain (missing parts from reference TRBV5-1 and TRBJ1-1): KAGVTQTPRYLIKTRGQQVTLSCSPISGHRSVSWYQQTPGQGLQFLFEYFSETQRNKGNFPGRFSGRQFSNSRSEMNVSTLELGDSALYLCASSYRDGLNTEAFFGQGTRLTVV.

The V gene is TRBV24-1, the J gene TRBJ1-4, with a weak D call TRBD1 (5 bases). CDR1 KGHDR and CDR2 SFDVKD come from the germline V gene. The CDR3 extends over 12 amino acids. Trimming took off 4 bases at V and 13 bases at J, with 12 bases between the two ends. The CDR3 reads CATSDGGDGLFF. CDR3 nucleotide sequence: TGTGCCACCAGTGACGGCGGGGACGGACTGTTTTTT.